One sample yielded the 10 T cell receptor beta chains listed below, sequenced in a study of T cell responses to AZD1222 COVID-19 vaccine. The data were produced by immunoSEQ multiplex PCR, yet TCRdb's version contains in-frame clones alone and is incomplete. The sample has under 120,000 clones, 80% to 95% seen once. This specimen was peripheral blood, taken on day 0 of AZD1222 vaccination. The receptors here all came from an adult in good health.

CDR3 DNA: TGTGCCAGCAGCCGGCAGAGGGGGACGGAGACCCAGTACTTC. This gives the protein CASSRQRGTETQYF. The chain recombines TRBV3-1 (or the pseudogene TRBV3-2) with TRBJ2-5; D may be TRBD1 (6 bases). V was cut by 4 bases and J by 5 bases, with 14 bases left in between. The germline V gene has CDR1 LGHDT and CDR2 YNNKEL (reference sequence). This CDR3 is 14 amino acids long.

This chain links TRBV4-1 with TRBJ2-1; D may match TRBD1 or TRBD2 (5 bases each). This CDR3 comprises 14 residues. V lost 4 bases and J lost 2, with 9 bases in between. The germline gives CDR1 MGHRA, CDR2 YSYEKL. For the CDR3, the DNA is TGCGCCAGCAGCCCGGGACCCGCCTACAATGAGCAGTTCTTC. Protein sequence: CASSPGPAYNEQFF.

This chain connects TRBV20-1 to TRBJ1-3; perhaps TRBD1 as D (6 bases). V lost 3 bases, J lost 2 bases, and 11 bases lay in between. The germline CDR1 and CDR2 sequences are DFQATT and SNEGSKA (reference sequence). The CDR3 consists of 14 residues. The CDR3 spells CSASVGAAGNTIYF. DNA of the CDR3: TGCAGTGCTAGTGTGGGGGCAGCTGGAAACACCATATATTTT.

The rearrangement links TRBV27 to TRBJ1-5; 9 nucleotides line up with TRBD1. Losses at the gene ends were 6 bases for V and 6 bases for J; bases not matched to a gene: 15. This CDR3 comprises 17 residues. Per germline, CDR1 MNHEY and CDR2 SMNVEV (reference sequence). CDR3 sequence reads: CASSSGTGRGWAQPQHF. In nucleotides, the CDR3 is TGTGCCAGCAGCTCCGGGACAGGGCGAGGCTGGGCTCAGCCCCAGCATTTT.

The gene calls are TRBV2 and TRBJ2-3, with D uncertain. CDR3 length: 14 amino acids. Germline CDR1 SNHLY, CDR2 FYNNEI. The V gene lost 7 bases and the J gene lost 5 bases, with 16 bases spanning the gap. The CDR3 bases are TGTGCCAGCACCAGGACCCATTCGGGAGATACGCAGTATTTT. Its protein product is CASTRTHSGDTQYF.

The V call is TRBV6-1, the J call TRBJ2-2; D is unresolved. This CDR3 contains 13 residues. Germline assignment: CDR1 MNHNS and CDR2 SASEGT. The V gene lost 1 base and the J gene lost 7 bases, with 7 bases spanning the gap. The DNA for the CDR3 is TGTGCCAGCAGTGAAGTCCGACTCGGGGAGCTGTTTTTT. Translated: CASSEVRLGELFF.

V is TRBV6-5 and J is TRBJ1-1; the D gene is possibly TRBD1 (5 bases). The germline V gene has CDR1 MNHEY and CDR2 SVGAGI. V was trimmed by 2 bases and J by 1 base, leaving 14 bases between them. The CDR3 length is 16 residues. CDR3 sequence: CASSYLPRQSNTEAFF. The CDR3 nucleotides read TGTGCCAGCAGTTACCTTCCTAGACAGTCGAACACTGAAGCTTTCTTT.

The V call is TRBV7-9, the J call TRBJ2-2; no firm D call. The CDR3 extends over 15 amino acids. The V gene's germline CDR1 is SEHNR and CDR2 FQNEAQ (reference sequence). Trimming removed 2 bases at V and 0 bases at J, with 7 bases between. The DNA for the CDR3 is TGTGCCAGCAGCTTAAATTCACCGAACACCGGGGAGCTGTTTTTT. Its translation is CASSLNSPNTGELFF. Based on the CDR3 plus reference TRBV7-9 and TRBJ2-2, the full variable domain is DTGVSQNPRHKITKRGQNVTFRCDPISEHNRLYWYRQTLGQGPEFLTYFQNEAQLEKSRLLSDRFSAERPKGSFSTLEIQRTEQGDSAMYLCASSLNSPNTGELFFGEGSRLTVL.

This clone has a single count. This chain connects TRBV5-4 to TRBJ1-2; TRBD1 matches 11 bases. The V gene end was trimmed by 4 bases and the J gene end by 7 bases; junction bases not matched to a gene: 15. CDR3 length: 17 residues. Germline lookup yields CDR1 SGHNT and CDR2 YYREEE (reference sequence). The DNA for the CDR3 is TGTGCCAGCAGCCAAAAGGACAGGGGGCAAACCTGGGTTGGCTACACCTTC. Protein: CASSQKDRGQTWVGYTF.

On this clone itself: The identical CDR3 is also encoded by other nucleotide sequences in the sample. This chain links TRBV27 with TRBJ2-7; D is ambiguous. V was trimmed by 5 bases and J by 4 bases, leaving 6 bases between them. CDR1 is MNHEY and CDR2 is SMNVEV in the germline V gene (reference sequence). The CDR3 loop spans 11 amino acids. The CDR3 DNA reads as TGTGCCAGCAGTACTCCTTACGAGCAGTACTTC. Protein: CASSTPYEQYF.